This T cell receptor beta chain stems from a study of blood T cell repertoires in COVID-19. The germline CDR1 and CDR2 sequences are SGHVS and FQNEAQ. V lost 5 bases, J lost 2 bases, and 22 bases lay in between. There are 17 residues in the CDR3. Assignments of participants to cohorts depended upon their own reported clinical history. Study processing details: Reference gene primer amplification yielded estimated nucleated cell counts. Sequencing used immunoSEQ multiplex PCR; TCRdb keeps in-frame clones, though not all of them. V, J and clone size were drawn from that table, and D and trimming were deduced from the DNA. The sample holds around 220,000 clones, 90% seen once. In this sample, this clone turned up a few times.

The chain couples TRBV7-8 to TRBJ2-7; D is ambiguous. The source material was PBMCs or T cells enriched from blood (not recorded which). This receptor was taken from a man aged 25 to 40 who had been exposed to COVID-19. The CDR3 region is CASSPPGRDYVAYEQYF. The CDR3, as DNA: TGTGCCAGCAGCCCCCCGGGTCGCGATTACGTTGCCTACGAGCAGTACTTC.